The 28 T cell receptor beta chains below all came from one sample that was sequenced in a study of blood T cell repertoires in COVID-19. Sequencing was performed with immunoSEQ multiplex PCR; in TCRdb, only in-frame clones are kept and a portion is missing. The sample has a few hundred thousand clones, 70% to 90% seen once; the top ten hold 0.95% to 1.5%. Sequenced: PBMCs or T cells enriched from blood (not recorded which). The receptors were sampled from a woman aged 40-49 years with acute COVID-19.

The chain is built from TRBV7-8 and TRBJ1-1; tentative D call: TRBD1 (6 bases). The CDR3 contains 12 residues. The germline CDR1 and CDR2 sequences are SGHVS and FQNEAQ. V shed 5 bases and J shed 4 bases, with 8 bases lying between them. The chain's CDR3 is CASSHRATEAFF. The CDR3 bases are TGTGCCAGCAGCCACAGGGCCACTGAAGCTTTCTTT. Full variable domain (rest looked up from reference TRBV7-8 and TRBJ1-1): GAGVSQSPRYKVAKRGQDVALRCDPISGHVSLFWYQQALGQGPEFLTYFQNEAQLDKSGLPSDRFFAERPEGSVSTLKIQRTQQEDSAVYLCASSHRATEAFFGQGTRLTVV.

This chain links TRBV27 with TRBJ2-2, with a possible D match to TRBD1 (7 bases). This CDR3 has 14 amino acids. V was shortened by 5 bases and J by 5 bases, with 12 bases between the two germline ends. The germline V gene encodes CDR1 MNHEY and CDR2 SMNVEV (reference sequence). CDR3 protein: CASSGQGGTGELFF. Written as DNA, the CDR3 is TGTGCCAGCAGTGGCCAGGGGGGAACCGGGGAGCTGTTTTTT.

Here the CDR3 reads CASAFEGDYEQYF. CDR3 sequence (DNA): TGTGCCAGCGCATTCGAGGGGGACTACGAGCAGTACTTC. The genes are TRBV27 and TRBJ2-7; a weak D match, TRBD1 (6 bases). The V gene lost 8 bases and the J gene lost 3 bases, with 14 bases spanning the gap. Germline V gene lookup returns CDR1 MNHEY and CDR2 SMNVEV (reference sequence). The CDR3 sequence is 13 residues long.

The chain joins TRBV11-2 to TRBJ2-7, with 9 nucleotides matching TRBD1. CDR1 is SGHAT, CDR2 FQNNGV, per germline. With V trimmed by 5 bases and J by 6 bases, 11 bases remained unmatched. This CDR3 has 15 amino acids. The CDR3 coding sequence is TGTGCCAGCAGCGCTGGGACAGGGACATCACGCGAGCAGTACTTC. It specifies CASSAGTGTSREQYF. The full variable domain, completed using reference TRBV11-2 and TRBJ2-7, is EAGVAQSPRYKIIEKRQSVAFWCNPISGHATLYWYQQILGQGPKLLIQFQNNGVVDDSQLPKDRFSAERLKGVDSTLKIQPAKLEDSAVYLCASSAGTGTSREQYFGPGTRLTVT.

The chain combines TRBV6-5 with TRBJ1-1, with a tentative D call TRBD1 (5 bases). The CDR3 is 14 amino acids. Germline V gene data show CDR1 as MNHEY and CDR2 as SVGAGI. The V and J ends lost 6 bases and 6 bases respectively, with 17 bases between them. This chain's CDR3 is CASSPAQGRPEAFF. The CDR3 region has the DNA TGTGCCAGCAGCCCGGCTCAGGGTAGGCCTGAAGCTTTCTTT.

V gene TRBV18 combines with J gene TRBJ1-3, with D uncertain. The CDR3 has 20 residues. Trimming left V 3 bases short and J 4 bases short, with 28 bases between. The germline CDR1 and CDR2 sequences are KGHSH and LQKENI. CDR3 nucleotides: TGTGCCAGCTCACCGTTTATGAGAGGAAGTTCGATAATTTCGGGAAACACCATATATTTT. Its protein product is CASSPFMRGSSIISGNTIYF.

The chain links TRBV10-3 to TRBJ1-2, with D uncertain. Trimming took off 4 bases at V and 0 bases at J, with 12 bases between the two ends. Germline values: CDR1 ENHRY, CDR2 SYGVKD. CDR3 length: 15 residues. The CDR3, as DNA: TGTGCCATCAGTGGTTTGGGCATGACTAACTATGGCTACACCTTC. It is translated as CAISGLGMTNYGYTF.

V and J are TRBV5-4 and TRBJ1-6, with a weak D call TRBD1 (5 bases). This CDR3 is built from 16 residues. Trimming took 0 bases from V and 1 from J, leaving 8 bases between them. Germline-derived CDR1 and CDR2 are SGHNT and YYREEE (reference sequence). Written as DNA, the CDR3 is TGTGCCAGCAGCTTGGCCAGGGAATCCTATAATTCACCCCTCCACTTT. Its translation is CASSLARESYNSPLHF.

The chain is built from TRBV28 and TRBJ1-5; possible D gene TRBD1, 6 bases. This CDR3 has 15 residues. Looked up from germline, CDR1 is MDHEN and CDR2 is SYDVKM. V was cut by 3 bases and J by 5 bases, with 14 bases left in between. As DNA, the CDR3 is TGTGCCAGCAGTTTTTACAGGGTATCCGATCAGCCCCAGCATTTT. Residues: CASSFYRVSDQPQHF.

The rearrangement links TRBV11-3 to TRBJ2-3, with 7 bases lining up with TRBD2. V shed 1 base, J shed 3 bases, and the junction held 13 bases outside the gene matches. Germline lookup yields CDR1 SGHNT and CDR2 YENEEA. The length of the CDR3 is 18 residues. CDR3 residues: CASSLVYYSGKETDTQYF. The CDR3 DNA reads as TGTGCCAGCAGCTTAGTTTATTACAGCGGGAAGGAGACAGATACGCAGTATTTT.

This rearrangement joins TRBV11-2 to TRBJ2-6, with D unresolved. V dropped 1 base and J dropped 0 bases, with 7 bases sitting between them. The germline V gene has CDR1 SGHAT and CDR2 FQNNGV. The CDR3 has 16 amino acids. The chain's CDR3 is CASSLVQISGANVLTF. DNA for the CDR3: TGTGCCAGCAGCTTAGTTCAGATCTCTGGGGCCAACGTCCTGACTTTC.

The rearrangement uses TRBV9 and TRBJ1-1; D is undetermined. V was pared by 0 bases and J by 5 bases, with 17 bases between. The CDR3 sequence is 16 residues long. CDR1 and CDR2 from the germline V gene are SGDLS and YYNGEE. CDR3 sequence: CASSVAGGFTGTEAFF. CDR3 sequence (DNA): TGTGCCAGCAGCGTAGCGGGAGGATTCACTGGGACTGAAGCTTTCTTT.

The V and J genes are TRBV5-1 and TRBJ2-2, with 11 bases that match TRBD2. Germline V gene sequence: CDR1 SGHRS, CDR2 YFSETQ. J was trimmed by 4 bases and V by 1 base; bases with no gene match: 6. The CDR3 loop spans 17 amino acids. The CDR3 nucleotides are TGCGCCAGCAGCTTGTCGACTAGCGGGATCTCCACCGGGGAGCTGTTTTTT. As protein: CASSLSTSGISTGELFF. Using reference TRBV5-1 and TRBJ2-2 for the parts outside the CDR3, the full variable domain is KAGVTQTPRYLIKTRGQQVTLSCSPISGHRSVSWYQQTPGQGLQFLFEYFSETQRNKGNFPGRFSGRQFSNSRSEMNVSTLELGDSALYLCASSLSTSGISTGELFFGEGSRLTVL.

With respect to this clone: Its ends do not fully match the called genes, so a read error is possible. The CDR3: CASSQANNEQFF. CDR3 nucleotide sequence: TGTGCCAGCAGTCAAGCTAACAATGAGCAGTTCTTC. V usage is TRBV2 and J usage is TRBJ2-1; no clear D. This CDR3 comprises 12 residues. CDR1 SNHLY and CDR2 FYNNEI come from the germline V gene.

This chain joins TRBV6-5 and TRBJ1-1, with D unresolved. Trimming removed 0 bases at V and 1 base at J, with 9 bases between. The germline V gene encodes CDR1 MNHEY and CDR2 SVGAGI. This CDR3 region has 15 residues. The CDR3 spells CASSYSPAWNTEAFF. The CDR3 region has the DNA TGTGCCAGCAGTTACTCGCCAGCGTGGAACACTGAAGCTTTCTTT.

The chain recombines TRBV11-2 with TRBJ2-7, with 8 positions matching TRBD2. The CDR3 runs to 15 residues. Germline CDR1 SGHAT, CDR2 FQNNGV. The ends lost 0 bases at V and 3 bases at J; junction bases unmatched: 4. The CDR3 is CASSLESGGGYEQYV. The CDR3 DNA reads as TGTGCCAGCAGCTTAGAGTCGGGAGGGGGCTACGAGCAGTACGTC.

J is TRBJ2-1 and V is TRBV19; no clear D gene. The CDR3 sequence is 13 residues long. Trimming left V 5 bases short and J 6 bases short, with 11 bases between. Germline-derived CDR1 and CDR2 are LNHDA and SQIVND (reference sequence). The CDR3 nucleotides read TGTGCCAGTAGTGGCACCCACAGCAATGAGCAGTTCTTC. Translated: CASSGTHSNEQFF.

This clone has a single count. The chain combines TRBV6-6 with TRBJ2-4; 12 bases agree with TRBD1. There are 17 residues in the CDR3. Per the germline V gene, CDR1 is MNHNY and CDR2 is SVGAGI (reference sequence). The trim removed 5 bases at V and 6 bases at J, leaving 11 bases unmatched. CDR3 in amino acids: CASSPLEGTGGGNIQYF. For the CDR3, the DNA is TGTGCCAGCAGTCCGTTGGAGGGGACAGGGGGCGGAAACATTCAGTACTTC.

This clone was detected once. The rearrangement uses TRBV5-4 and TRBJ2-4, with D possibly matching TRBD2 (5 bases). CDR3 length equals 14 residues. The germline V gene has CDR1 SGHNT and CDR2 YYREEE (reference sequence). Trimming cost V 3 bases and J 9 bases, with 16 bases left between them. The CDR3 sequence: CASSSGDDPSIQYF. CDR3 nucleotides: TGTGCCAGCAGCTCCGGGGATGACCCGAGCATTCAGTACTTC.

The chain recombines TRBV27 with TRBJ2-6; TRBD2 is a possible D gene (5 bases). Germline V lookup: CDR1 MNHEY, CDR2 SMNVEV (reference sequence). This CDR3 region has 17 residues. With 1 base removed from V and 1 base from J, the gap between germline ends came to 11 bases. The CDR3 here is CASSLFPIASGANVLTF. As DNA, the CDR3 is TGTGCCAGCAGTTTATTCCCGATAGCGTCTGGGGCCAACGTCCTGACTTTC.

For the CDR3, the DNA is TGTGCCAGCGAATCCAGGGTAGTCCCCCGACATGGAAACACCATATATTTT. It specifies CASESRVVPRHGNTIYF. The chain links TRBV7-2 to TRBJ1-3; tentatively, D is TRBD1 (5 bases). The V and J ends lost 8 bases and 3 bases respectively, with 23 bases between them. The CDR3 is 17 amino acids. Germline values: CDR1 SGHTA, CDR2 FQGNSA.

CDR3 residues: CASSLQGDTEAFF. The CDR3 region has the DNA TGCGCCAGCAGCTTACAGGGGGATACTGAAGCTTTCTTT. This chain links TRBV5-1 with TRBJ1-1; TRBD1 aligns across 8 bases. The germline gives CDR1 SGHRS, CDR2 YFSETQ. The CDR3 sequence is 13 residues long. After removal of 2 bases from V and 5 bases from J, the junction contained 2 bases not matched to a gene.

This chain links TRBV5-1 with TRBJ2-1; D gene uncertain. This CDR3 is built from 13 residues. Trimming left V 4 bases short and J 6 bases short, with 11 bases between. The germline V gene encodes CDR1 SGHRS and CDR2 YFSETQ. The CDR3 DNA reads as TGCGCCAGCAGCACGCTAGAGGTCAATGAGCAGTTCTTC. Amino acids: CASSTLEVNEQFF.

The chain employs TRBV11-3 and TRBJ2-3, with TRBD2 matching over 11 bases. Germline values: CDR1 SGHNT, CDR2 YENEEA. V shed 4 bases, J shed 2 bases, and the junction held 2 bases outside the gene matches. This CDR3 region has 15 residues. The CDR3 DNA reads TGTGCCAGCAGCTCGGGACTAGCGGCCACAGATACGCAGTATTTT. Protein sequence: CASSSGLAATDTQYF.

The chain couples TRBV10-2 to TRBJ2-5, with 8 bases lining up with TRBD2. This CDR3 contains 15 residues. Germline V gene sequence: CDR1 WSHSY, CDR2 SAAADI. V dropped 7 bases and J dropped 1; count of bases not matched to a gene: 8. The CDR3: CASNLAGTIQETQYF. CDR3 in DNA: TGCGCCAGCAATTTAGCGGGAACCATCCAAGAGACCCAGTACTTC.

The chain has TRBV4-3 and TRBJ1-2; 7 positions agree with TRBD1. Germline CDR1 and CDR2: LGHNA and YSLEER. This CDR3 is built from 14 residues. Trimming took 4 bases from V and 4 from J; bases not matched to a gene: 6. Written as DNA, the CDR3 is TGCGCCAGCAGCCTCACGGGACAGACCTATGGCTACACCTTC. The encoded protein is CASSLTGQTYGYTF.

The genes are TRBV24-1 and TRBJ1-2, with 8 positions matching TRBD1. Germline CDR1 reads KGHDR; CDR2 reads SFDVKD. The CDR3 sequence is 17 residues long. J lost 7 bases, V lost 0 bases, and 12 bases had no gene match. The CDR3 reads CATSDLTTSGQGLGYTF. In DNA form, the CDR3 reads TGTGCCACCAGTGATTTGACAACCTCCGGACAGGGACTTGGCTACACCTTC.

About this clone itself: Germline and junction disagree at one end, which may indicate a read error. J is TRBJ1-5 and V is TRBV28, with TRBD1 matching over 7 bases. This CDR3 spans 16 amino acids. CDR1 MDHEN and CDR2 SYDVKM come from the germline V gene. CDR3 residues: CASSFASGGSYQPQHF. The CDR3 DNA follows: TGTGCCAGCAGTTTTGCATCAGGGGGTAGCTATCAGCCCCAGCATTTT.